The present T cell receptor (beta chain) was sequenced within a study of T cells in Graves' hyperthyroidism and ophthalmopathy. Overall study context: Any treatment followed the collection of peripheral blood at initial diagnosis.

There are 13 residues in the CDR3. Trimming took off 2 bases at V and 10 bases at J, with 9 bases between the two ends. From germline, CDR1 is KGHSH and CDR2 LQKENI. As to this clonotype: Antigen unknown.

Study-level results: Ophthalmopathy and stable hyperthyroidism were separated by a 13 V-J model. Most thyroid clonotypes with frequency above 0.001 were detected in blood. Model predictions of ophthalmopathy came a median approximately 6 months before onset.

RNA transcripts served as the template for amplifying TCR beta CDR3 regions. RT-PCR in the first round (using the HTBI primer set) targeted the TCR CDR3. TCRdb re-analysed the multiplex PCR reads in MiXCR, keeping a single row per CDR3 protein. The data hold roughly 650,000 distinct CDR3 sequences, with 16% observed a single time. The sample consisted of blood. The sequence was collected from a woman aged 40 to 49 with Graves' ophthalmopathy. J is TRBJ1-6 and V is TRBV18; D is unclear. The CDR3: CASSPGLLSPLHF. The CDR3 DNA reads as TGTGCCAGCTCACCAGGGCTACTGTCACCCCTCCACTTT.